These 11 T cell receptor beta chains were sequenced from one sample in a study of cytotoxic CD8 clonotypes in ibrutinib-treated CLL. TCRdb's table, derived via immunoSEQ multiplex PCR, lists solely in-frame clones and lacks some. The repertoire has under 300,000 clones, roughly 70% of them found once; the top ten carry over 15%. The sample was PBMCs, taken after 24 months of ibrutinib treatment. Every receptor here comes from a human donor with chronic lymphocytic leukemia.

This chain joins TRBV21-1 and TRBJ2-1; TRBD2 is taken as the D call from the table, unchecked against the DNA. TRBV21-1 is deemed a pseudogene. The CDR3 runs 18 residues. The CDR3 nucleotides are TGTGCCAGCAGCAAAGGGACTAGCGGGAGAAGCTCCTACAATGAGCAGTTCTTC. Translated: CASSKGTSGRSSYNEQFF.

V and J are TRBV4-3 and TRBJ2-7, with 12 nucleotides matching TRBD2. CDR1 and CDR2 (germline): LGHNA, YSLEER. Trimming removed 5 bases from V and 3 bases from J; junction bases left unmatched: 2. The CDR3 extends over 14 amino acids. CDR3 coding DNA: TGCGCCAGCAGCTCGACTAGCGGGAGCTACGAGCAGTACTTC. This translates into CASSSTSGSYEQYF.

DNA of the CDR3: TGCGCCAGCAGCCAAGAAGACAGCCCTAATCAGCCCCAGCATTTT. This codes for CASSQEDSPNQPQHF. The chain employs TRBV4-1 and TRBJ1-5; D possibly corresponds to TRBD1 (5 bases). The CDR3 runs 15 residues. Germline-derived CDR1 and CDR2 are MGHRA and YSYEKL. V was shortened by 0 bases and J by 4 bases, with 10 bases between the two germline ends.

This clone has just a few counts. The genes are TRBV10-3 and TRBJ1-5, with 8 nucleotides matching TRBD1. Germline CDR1 and CDR2: ENHRY and SYGVKD. The ends lost 10 bases at V and 2 bases at J; junction bases unmatched: 7. The CDR3 length is 14 residues. The DNA for the CDR3 is TGTGCCACCTCCGACAGGGGAGGCAATCAGCCCCAGCATTTT. Residues: CATSDRGGNQPQHF.

A word on this clone: The same CDR3 also results from other DNA sequences found in this sample. The V and J genes are TRBV28 and TRBJ2-7, with 9 bases identical to TRBD2. The CDR3 is made up of 14 amino acids. Germline CDR1 MDHEN, CDR2 SYDVKM. V lost 6 bases to trimming and J lost 1 base; unmatched junction nucleotides: 4. In nucleotides, the CDR3 is TGTGCCAGCAGGACTAGCGGCAAATCCTACGAGCAGTACTTC. It encodes CASRTSGKSYEQYF.

V usage is TRBV5-4 and J usage is TRBJ2-1; TRBD2 might be the D (5 bases). Germline CDR1 is SGHNT and CDR2 is YYREEE (reference sequence). Deletions cut 2 bases from V and 6 bases from J, with 9 bases between. There are 13 residues in the CDR3. As DNA, the CDR3 is TGTGCCAGCAGCTTAACTAGGACCAATGAGCAGTTCTTC. Encoded protein: CASSLTRTNEQFF. The full variable domain, in which reference TRBV5-4 and TRBJ2-1 provide the parts outside the CDR3, is ETGVTQSPTHLIKTRGQQVTLRCSSQSGHNTVSWYQQALGQGPQFIFQYYREEENGRGNFPPRFSGLQFPNYSSELNVNALELDDSALYLCASSLTRTNEQFFGPGTRLTVL.

In its sample, this clone was seen a few times. CDR3 loop: CASSYFLGDREQFF. CDR3 bases: TGTGCCAGCAGTTACTTCCTCGGGGATCGGGAGCAGTTCTTC. The chain joins TRBV6-5 to TRBJ2-1; D is possibly TRBD2 (5 bases). V was pared by 1 base and J by 10 bases, with 14 bases between. The CDR3 runs to 14 residues. The germline V gene encodes CDR1 MNHEY and CDR2 SVGAGI.

Only one count was recorded for this clone. This chain joins TRBV6-5 and TRBJ1-5; 9 bases are a match to TRBD1. This CDR3 has 15 residues. In germline, CDR1 is MNHEY, CDR2 SVGAGI. V lost 3 bases to trimming and J lost 3 bases; unmatched junction nucleotides: 3. The CDR3 coding sequence is TGTGCCAGCAGTTATACAGGGGGCTCCAATCAGCCCCAGCATTTT. It is translated as CASSYTGGSNQPQHF.

The chain combines TRBV4-3 with TRBJ1-5, with D uncertain. This CDR3 has 15 residues. V lost 6 bases and J 2 bases, leaving 14 bases between the germline ends. The germline V gene encodes CDR1 LGHNA and CDR2 YSLEER. The CDR3 DNA is TGCGCCAGCAGTTATTCTGCCGCGGGCAATCAGCCCCAGCATTTT. This encodes CASSYSAAGNQPQHF.

The rearrangement links TRBV27 to TRBJ2-7; TRBD2 might be the D (6 bases). The CDR3 extends over 15 amino acids. CDR1 and CDR2 from the germline V gene are MNHEY and SMNVEV (reference sequence). V was cut by 2 bases and J by 3 bases, with 14 bases left in between. This CDR3 is CASSLGGRLHYEQYF. The CDR3 bases are TGTGCCAGCAGTTTAGGGGGGAGGCTACACTACGAGCAGTACTTC.

This clone was recorded a few times. The V call is TRBV7-9, the J call TRBJ2-7; D unresolved. This CDR3 contains 11 residues. V was shortened by 6 bases and J by 1 base, with 4 bases between the two germline ends. Germline CDR1 SEHNR, CDR2 FQNEAQ (reference sequence). The CDR3 here is CASSRSYEQYF. CDR3 DNA: TGTGCCAGCAGTCGATCCTACGAGCAGTACTTC.